The rows below give T cell receptor beta chains drawn from one sample of a study of early T cells in non-severe SARS-CoV-2 infection. TCRdb reprocessed the 5' RACE reads via MiXCR and lists one record per CDR3 protein. The sample records some 60,000 distinct CDR3 sequences, approximately 9.3% being singletons. Sequenced input: whole blood. The receptors come from an adult who was a healthcare worker with PCR-confirmed SARS-CoV-2 infection or an uninfected control (not recorded which). CDR3s include the opening cysteine and the closing phenylalanine or tryptophan. The D gene is left open where the match is weak. Clone size is not always given. Where it is, it says once, few, many or a class for expanded clones.

j_call d_call v_call clone_size cdr3_aa cdr3_nt
TRBJ2-5 TRBD2 TRBV4-3 few CASSQDRGLAGSGETQYF TGCGCCAGCAGCCAAGATAGGGGACTAGCGGGCTCCGGGGAGACCCAGTACTTC
TRBJ2-2 TRBD1 TRBV20-1 - CSARVGQGNTEELFF TGCAGTGCTAGAGTGGGACAGGGTAACACCGAGGAGCTGTTTTTT
TRBJ2-5 TRBD2 TRBV10-3 many CAISGTSGREETQYF TGTGCCATCAGTGGGACTAGCGGGAGGGAAGAGACCCAGTACTTC
TRBJ2-1 - TRBV3-1 few CASSQEGRSWNNEQFF TGTGCCAGCAGCCAAGAAGGGCGGAGTTGGAACAATGAGCAGTTCTTC
TRBJ2-7 TRBD1 TRBV5-4 many CASSLESGQGYEQYF TGTGCCAGCAGCTTGGAATCGGGACAGGGCTACGAGCAGTACTTC
TRBJ2-7 - TRBV5-6 - CASSLNSYEQYF TGTGCCAGCAGCTTGAACAGCTACGAGCAGTACTTC
TRBJ2-5 - TRBV25-1 - CASRKGFLETQYF TGTGCCAGCCGCAAAGGATTTTTGGAGACCCAGTACTTC
TRBJ1-2 TRBD1 TRBV16 many CASSPSRDSGYTF TGTGCCAGCAGCCCTTCCAGGGACAGTGGCTACACCTTC
TRBJ2-1 TRBD1 TRBV6-6 many CASRGDRWQAFSYNEQFF TGTGCCAGCAGAGGGGACAGATGGCAGGCATTCTCCTACAATGAGCAGTTCTTC
TRBJ1-4 - TRBV18 many CASSPGFAREKLFF TGTGCCAGCTCACCCGGATTTGCGCGGGAAAAACTGTTTTTT
TRBJ2-1 TRBD2 TRBV20-1 many CSAELAGRSYNEQFF TGCAGTGCAGAGCTAGCGGGGAGGTCGTACAATGAGCAGTTCTTC
TRBJ2-5 - TRBV7-2 few CASIGGEETQYF TGTGCCAGTATAGGGGGAGAAGAGACCCAGTACTTC
TRBJ1-4 - TRBV29-1 many CSVGGGAEKLFF TGCAGCGTTGGCGGGGGGGCTGAAAAACTGTTTTTT
TRBJ1-1 - TRBV5-1 many CASSLVYRGGLNTEAFF TGCGCCAGCAGCTTGGTTTATCGGGGGGGACTGAACACTGAAGCTTTCTTT
TRBJ2-7 TRBD2 TRBV6-1 many CASRELAGPHEQYF TGTGCCAGCAGGGAACTAGCGGGCCCCCACGAGCAGTACTTC
TRBJ1-5 TRBD1 TRBV7-2 few CASSFRQQGQPQHF TGTGCCAGCAGCTTTAGGCAACAGGGGCAGCCCCAGCATTTT
TRBJ1-6 - TRBV5-4 many CASSLDGSSYNSPLHF TGTGCCAGCAGCTTGGACGGCAGCTCCTATAATTCACCCCTCCACTTT
TRBJ1-4 - TRBV4-2 - CASSQGQEREKLFF TGTGCCAGCAGCCAAGGTCAAGAGAGGGAAAAACTGTTTTTT
TRBJ1-2 TRBD1 TRBV28 many CASSSGYRGGGYTF TGTGCCAGCAGTTCCGGCTACAGGGGCGGTGGCTACACCTTC
TRBJ2-3 - TRBV20-1 - CSARDLGTDTQYF TGCAGTGCTAGGGACCTCGGGACAGATACGCAGTATTTT
TRBJ1-1 TRBD1 TRBV5-1 many CASSLQGAGDTEAFF TGCGCCAGCAGCTTACAGGGGGCAGGGGACACTGAAGCTTTCTTT
TRBJ2-7 - TRBV5-1 many CASSFRDMTYEQYF TGCGCCAGCAGCTTCCGGGACATGACCTACGAGCAGTACTTC
TRBJ2-2 TRBD2 TRBV7-2 many CASSSLPGLAGGIPGELFF TGTGCCAGCAGCTCCTTACCGGGACTAGCGGGAGGGATTCCCGGGGAGCTGTTTTTT
TRBJ1-1 TRBD1 TRBV7-9 many CASSYRQGRTEAFF TGTGCCAGCAGCTACCGACAGGGGAGGACTGAAGCTTTCTTT
TRBJ2-5 - TRBV25-1 few CASSDRRETQYF TGTGCCAGCAGTGATCGGAGAGAGACCCAGTACTTC
TRBJ2-7 - TRBV13 - CASSRDRSYEQYF TGTGCCAGCAGTCGAGACCGATCCTACGAGCAGTACTTC
TRBJ2-7 - TRBV18 many CASSLQGTTYEQYF TGTGCCAGCTCACTGCAGGGTACTACCTACGAGCAGTACTTC
TRBJ2-7 - TRBV12-3/TRBV12-4 - CAISAGGPYEQYF TGTGCCATCAGCGCGGGCGGACCCTACGAGCAGTACTTC
TRBJ2-6 - TRBV2 many CASSEYPQAGANVLTF TGTGCCAGCAGTGAATATCCGCAGGCTGGGGCCAACGTCCTGACTTTC
TRBJ2-5 TRBD2 TRBV11-2 - CASSLRAAGEETQYF TGTGCCAGCAGCCTCCGCGCAGCGGGAGAAGAGACCCAGTACTTC
TRBJ1-2 - TRBV3-1 few CASSLQGIVHGYTF TGTGCCAGCAGCCTACAGGGTATCGTACATGGCTACACCTTC
TRBJ2-7 TRBD1 TRBV5-4 - CASSRDRDRYEQYF TGTGCCAGCAGCCGGGACAGGGATCGCTACGAGCAGTACTTC
TRBJ1-6 - TRBV28 many CASSLRGQALSPLHF TGTGCCAGCAGTTTACGAGGGCAGGCCCTTTCACCCCTCCACTTT
TRBJ1-5 - TRBV4-1 - CASSQGLGPQHF TGCGCCAGCAGCCAAGGGCTAGGGCCCCAGCATTTT
TRBJ1-5 - TRBV6-6 many CASSYGQIGGNQPQHF TGTGCCAGCAGTTACGGACAGATCGGGGGCAATCAGCCCCAGCATTTT
TRBJ2-4 - TRBV7-9 many CASTPGALAKNIQYF TGTGCCAGCACTCCAGGGGCACTAGCCAAAAACATTCAGTACTTC
TRBJ2-5 TRBD2 TRBV20-1 many CSAPLAGGETQYF TGCAGTGCTCCACTAGCGGGAGGAGAGACCCAGTACTTC
TRBJ1-1 - TRBV2 many CASSEEGGGYTEAFF TGTGCCAGCAGTGAGGAGGGGGGCGGGTACACTGAAGCTTTCTTT
TRBJ2-1 - TRBV7-6 many CASSDGGTLENEQFF TGTGCCAGCTCGGATGGCGGGACATTAGAAAATGAGCAGTTCTTC
TRBJ2-3 - TRBV20-1 few CSAPPRIGTDTQYF TGCAGTGCTCCACCACGGATTGGCACAGATACGCAGTATTTT
TRBJ2-7 - TRBV13 many CASSSNRLSYEQYF TGTGCCAGCAGCTCAAACAGACTATCCTACGAGCAGTACTTC
TRBJ1-6 - TRBV5-6 - CASSLTGSPLHF TGTGCCAGCAGCTTGACAGGCTCACCCCTCCACTTT